A single TCR beta chain is shown here with its context. Other nucleotide sequences in the sample specify the same CDR3. The assay was immunoSEQ multiplex PCR, and TCRdb's table has in-frame clones only and misses some. The table lists hundreds of thousands of clones, roughly 80% of them singletons, with 3.5% to 4% in the top ten. This sample stems from a study of blood T cell repertoires in COVID-19. About the research overall: The origin of the acute and convalescent COVID-19 samples was the United States, Italy and Spain.

The germline V gene encodes CDR1 MDHEN and CDR2 SYDVKM. Deletions cut 2 bases from V and 2 bases from J, with 6 bases between. The CDR3 covers 13 residues. The source is a woman in her 40s who had been exposed to COVID-19. Specimen: PBMCs or T cells enriched from blood (not recorded which). V gene TRBV28 combines with J gene TRBJ2-5, with a possible D match to TRBD2 (6 bases). The DNA for the CDR3 is TGTGCCAGCAGTTTAGGGGGGCAAGAGACCCAGTACTTC. This translates into CASSLGGQETQYF.